The rows below give T cell receptor beta chains drawn from one sample of a study of CD8+ T cells in alopecia areata. The repertoire was sequenced with immunoSEQ multiplex PCR; TCRdb's copy has only in-frame clones and lacks some. The sample carries about 100,000 clones, almost 60% recorded once. The sample was CD8+ T cells sorted from blood. These receptors originate from a human donor in good health. Both conserved end residues are part of each CDR3. The D gene is left open where the match is weak. Only some rows state a clone size, as once, few, many or a class for expanded clones.

d_call | j_call | clone_size | v_call | cdr3_length | cdr3_nt | cdr3_aa
NA | TRBJ1-5 | few | TRBV19 | 15 | TGTGCCAGCGTCCAGGGATCCTATAGCAATCAGCCCCAGCATTTT | CASVQGSYSNQPQHF
NA | TRBJ2-1 | NA | TRBV29-1 | 15 | TGCAGCGTTGAAGAGCGGCCCCGGAGCTACAATGAGCAGTTCTTC | CSVEERPRSYNEQFF
NA | TRBJ2-1 | NA | TRBV7-2 | 15 | TGTGCCAGCAGCTTAGCGACGCATGGTTACAATGAGCAGTTCTTC | CASSLATHGYNEQFF
NA | TRBJ1-2 | NA | TRBV9 | 16 | TGTGCCAGCAGCGATCCCACGGGCAGGGAGGGATGTGGCTACACCTTC | CASSDPTGREGCGYTF
TRBD2 | TRBJ2-4 | NA | TRBV6-5 | 14 | TGTGCCAGCAGTTCCCCGGGAGGGAGGAACATTCAGTACTTC | CASSSPGGRNIQYF
NA | TRBJ2-7 | few | TRBV11-2 | 15 | TGTGCCAGCAGCTTTGGTTTTGGGCACTCCTACGAGCAGTACTTC | CASSFGFGHSYEQYF
NA | TRBJ2-7 | few | TRBV28 | 14 | TGTGCCAGCAGTCCGGGCCGATGGGGCTACGAGCAGTACTTC | CASSPGRWGYEQYF
NA | TRBJ2-1 | NA | TRBV2 | 16 | TGTGCCAGCAGTGAAGGTAACAGGGTATCCCGCAATGAGCAGTTCTTC | CASSEGNRVSRNEQFF
NA | TRBJ2-3 | few | TRBV5-1 | 17 | TGCGCCAGCAGCCTTTATGGGGGCGGGGGCCCCACAGATACGCAGTATTTT | CASSLYGGGGPTDTQYF
NA | TRBJ2-7 | NA | TRBV5-1 | 11 | TGCGCCAGCAGTACCGGGTACGAGCAGTACTTC | CASSTGYEQYF
NA | TRBJ2-1 | NA | TRBV7-8 | 15 | TGTGCCAGCAGCTTACAACGACTAGCAGGGGATGAGCAGTTCTTC | CASSLQRLAGDEQFF
TRBD1 | TRBJ2-2 | few | TRBV29-1 | 15 | TGCAGCGTGCCCGGGACAGGGGGCATCACCGGGGAGCTGTTTTTT | CSVPGTGGITGELFF
NA | TRBJ2-1 | once | TRBV2 | 12 | TGTGCCAGCAGTGAGGTGGTGCTTGAGCAGTTCTTC | CASSEVVLEQFF
NA | TRBJ1-6 | NA | TRBV30 | 14 | TGTGCCTACAACTTCCAGGGTCGGGGGTCACCCCTCCACTTT | CAYNFQGRGSPLHF
NA | TRBJ2-5 | NA | TRBV13 | 14 | TGTGCCAGCAGCTCGCGACAGACCCAAGAGACCCAGTACTTC | CASSSRQTQETQYF
TRBD1 | TRBJ2-7 | NA | TRBV15 | 14 | TGTGCCACCAGCAGCGAACAGGGGGGATTCGAGCAGTACTTC | CATSSEQGGFEQYF
NA | TRBJ1-6 | NA | TRBV5-4 | 15 | TGTGCCAGCACCCCCGGGGAGGGGAATAATTCACCCCTCCACTTT | CASTPGEGNNSPLHF
NA | TRBJ2-3 | NA | TRBV5-1 | 14 | TGCGCCAGCAGCTCCTCATTTAACACAGATACGCAGTATTTT | CASSSSFNTDTQYF
NA | TRBJ2-2 | once | TRBV7-9 | 16 | TGTGCCAGCAGCTTAGTGGTGGGACAGAACACCGGGGAGCTGTTTTTT | CASSLVVGQNTGELFF
TRBD2 | TRBJ2-3 | NA | TRBV9 | 16 | TGTGCCAGCAGCGTAGCGGGGGGGACTGTCACAGATACGCAGTATTTT | CASSVAGGTVTDTQYF
TRBD1 | TRBJ2-7 | NA | TRBV28 | 13 | TGTGCCAGCAGCAGGACAGGGGAGGACGAGCAGTACTTC | CASSRTGEDEQYF
NA | TRBJ2-1 | NA | TRBV7-9 | 11 | TGTGCCAGCAGCTTAGAAGATGAGCAGTTCTTC | CASSLEDEQFF
NA | TRBJ2-3 | NA | TRBV6-5 | 14 | TGTGCCAGCACCTCCCTTCCGGGTCCAGATACGCAGTATTTT | CASTSLPGPDTQYF
TRBD1 | TRBJ2-7 | NA | TRBV7-9 | 13 | TGTGCCAGCAGCTCGGGACAGTTCTACGAGCAGTACTTC | CASSSGQFYEQYF
NA | TRBJ2-5 | NA | TRBV7-2 | 14 | TGTGCCAGCAGCTTGGGGGCCAAGGGGGAGACCCAGTACTTC | CASSLGAKGETQYF
NA | TRBJ2-7 | NA | TRBV2 | 15 | TGTGCCAGCAGTGAAGCGCTTAATAGGGGCTCCGAGCAGTACTTC | CASSEALNRGSEQYF
NA | TRBJ2-1 | NA | TRBV13 | 15 | TGTGCCAGCAGCTTAGGAGGGGGGCGCATAAATGAGCAGTTCTTC | CASSLGGGRINEQFF
TRBD1 | TRBJ2-3 | NA | TRBV7-2 | 18 | TGTGCCAGCAGCTTAGAAGTCTTGTGGACAGGAGCCACAGATACGCAGTATTTT | CASSLEVLWTGATDTQYF
TRBD2 | TRBJ2-1 | NA | TRBV4-2 | 16 | TGTGCCAGCAGCCAAGAGGGAGCGGGGGGGCCGAATGAGCAGTTCTTC | CASSQEGAGGPNEQFF
NA | TRBJ1-3 | few | TRBV11-3 | 13 | TGTGCCAGCAGCTACAACGCTGGAAACACCATATATTTT | CASSYNAGNTIYF
NA | TRBJ2-7 | NA | TRBV6-5 | 14 | TGTGCCAGCAGTTACGGTGGTTTCGCCTACGAGCAGTACTTC | CASSYGGFAYEQYF
TRBD2 | TRBJ2-5 | NA | TRBV11-2 | 15 | TGTGCCAGCAGCCCCCGCGGACTAGCTAAAGAGACCCAGTACTTC | CASSPRGLAKETQYF
NA | TRBJ1-1 | NA | TRBV7-9 | 15 | TGTGCCAGCAGCTTACAGGACGGACTGAACACTGAAGCTTTCTTT | CASSLQDGLNTEAFF
NA | TRBJ2-3 | NA | TRBV4-1 | 17 | TGCGCCAGCAGCCAAGTGACCAGCCGGCGGAGACAAGATACGCAGTATTTT | CASSQVTSRRRQDTQYF
NA | TRBJ1-1 | NA | TRBV29-1 | 12 | TGCAGCGTTTGGGATCAGGACACTGAAGCTTTCTTT | CSVWDQDTEAFF
NA | TRBJ1-6 | NA | TRBV28 | 14 | TGTGCCAGCAGCCACCAGGGCAACAATTCACCCCTCCACTTT | CASSHQGNNSPLHF
NA | TRBJ1-6 | NA | TRBV7-9 | 14 | TGTGCCAGCAGCTTAAAGGGTTATAATTCACCCCTCCACTTT | CASSLKGYNSPLHF
NA | TRBJ2-2 | NA | TRBV7-8 | 14 | TGTGCCAGCAGCCTGCGGTTGGGCACCGGGGAGCTGTTTTTT | CASSLRLGTGELFF
NA | TRBJ2-7 | NA | TRBV30 | 12 | TGTGCCTGGAGTGTTGATGAAGCTGGAGAGTACTTC | CAWSVDEAGEYF
NA | TRBJ2-5 | NA | TRBV7-8 | 19 | TGTGCCAGCAGCTTAGATCTGTCTGGGGGGACGCGGGACGGGGAGACCCAGTACTTC | CASSLDLSGGTRDGETQYF
TRBD2 | TRBJ2-1 | few | TRBV19 | 18 | TGTGCCAGTAGTATAGGACTAGCGGGGGGGCCCGTCGGCAATGAGCAGTTCTTC | CASSIGLAGGPVGNEQFF